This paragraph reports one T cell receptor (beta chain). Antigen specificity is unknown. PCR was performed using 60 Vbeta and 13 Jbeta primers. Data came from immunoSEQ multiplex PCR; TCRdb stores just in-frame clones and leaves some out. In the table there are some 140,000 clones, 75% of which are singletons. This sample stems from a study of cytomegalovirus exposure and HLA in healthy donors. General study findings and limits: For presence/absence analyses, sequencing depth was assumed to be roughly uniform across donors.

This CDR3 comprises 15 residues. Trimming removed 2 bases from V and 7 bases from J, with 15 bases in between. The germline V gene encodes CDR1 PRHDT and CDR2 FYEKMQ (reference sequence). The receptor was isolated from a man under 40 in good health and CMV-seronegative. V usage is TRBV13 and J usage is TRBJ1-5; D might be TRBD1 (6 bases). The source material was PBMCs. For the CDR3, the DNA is TGTGCCAGCAGCTTACAGGGGCAGGCTGGCCAGCCCCAGCATTTT. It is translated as CASSLQGQAGQPQHF.